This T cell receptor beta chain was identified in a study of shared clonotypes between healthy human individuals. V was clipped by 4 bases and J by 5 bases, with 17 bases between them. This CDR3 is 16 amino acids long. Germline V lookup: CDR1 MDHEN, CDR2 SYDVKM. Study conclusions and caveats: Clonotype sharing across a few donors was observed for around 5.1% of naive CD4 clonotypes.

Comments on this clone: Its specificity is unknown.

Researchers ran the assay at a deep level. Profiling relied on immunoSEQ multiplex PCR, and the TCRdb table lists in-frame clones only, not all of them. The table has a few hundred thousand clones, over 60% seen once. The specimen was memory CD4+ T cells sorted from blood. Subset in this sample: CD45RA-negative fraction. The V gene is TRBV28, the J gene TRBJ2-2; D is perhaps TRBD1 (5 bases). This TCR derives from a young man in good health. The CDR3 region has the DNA TGTGCCAGCAGTTCGGCAGGGATCGGCTTAACCGGGGAGCTGTTTTTT. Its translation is CASSSAGIGLTGELFF. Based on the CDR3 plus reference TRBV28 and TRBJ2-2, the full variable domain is DVKVTQSSRYLVKRTGEKVFLECVQDMDHENMFWYRQDPGLGLRLIYFSYDVKMKEKGDIPEGYSVSREKKERFSLILESASTNQTSMYLCASSSAGIGLTGELFFGEGSRLTVL.